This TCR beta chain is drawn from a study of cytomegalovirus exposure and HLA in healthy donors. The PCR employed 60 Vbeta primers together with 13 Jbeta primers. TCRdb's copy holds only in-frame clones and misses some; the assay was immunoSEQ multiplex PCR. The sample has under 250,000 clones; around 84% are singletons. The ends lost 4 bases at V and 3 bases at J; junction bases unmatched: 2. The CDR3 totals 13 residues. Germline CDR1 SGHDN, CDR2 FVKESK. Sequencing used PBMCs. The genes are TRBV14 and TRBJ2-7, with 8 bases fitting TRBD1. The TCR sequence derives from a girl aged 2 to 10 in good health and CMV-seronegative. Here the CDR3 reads CASSRGQGYEQYF. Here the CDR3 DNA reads TGTGCCAGCAGCCGAGGACAGGGCTACGAGCAGTACTTC.